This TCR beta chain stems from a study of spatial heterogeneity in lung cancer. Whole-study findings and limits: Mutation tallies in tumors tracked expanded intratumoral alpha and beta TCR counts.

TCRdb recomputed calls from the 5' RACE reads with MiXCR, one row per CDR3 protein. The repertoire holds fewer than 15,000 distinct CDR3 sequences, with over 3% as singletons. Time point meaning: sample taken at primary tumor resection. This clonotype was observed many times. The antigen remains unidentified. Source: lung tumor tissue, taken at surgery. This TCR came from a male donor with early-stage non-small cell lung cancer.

CDR3 in DNA: TGCAGTGCCCCTAACAGGGAAAGGTCGGTCTACGAGCAGTACTTC. Its translation is CSAPNRERSVYEQYF. V is TRBV20-1 and J is TRBJ2-7; TRBD1 is a possible D gene (6 bases). From germline, CDR1 is DFQATT and CDR2 SNEGSKA (reference sequence). The CDR3 loop spans 15 amino acids. The V end was cut by 6 bases, the J end by 3 bases, with 21 bases between.